This T cell receptor beta chain was documented in a study of control samples from healthy donors and cancer patients. Method: immunoSEQ multiplex PCR; TCRdb's copy keeps in-frame clones and lacks some. The table records some 120,000 clones, approximately 89% of them present only once. The CDR3 consists of 15 residues. Per germline, CDR1 PRHDT and CDR2 FYEKMQ (reference sequence). The ends lost 4 bases at V and 6 bases at J; junction bases unmatched: 9. Material: blood. The receptor comes from a woman aged 18-35 years in good health. This chain links TRBV13 with TRBJ2-1; 7 nucleotides agree with TRBD2. CDR3 amino acids: CASSSPGGFVNEQFF. CDR3 nucleotide sequence: TGTGCCAGCAGCTCGCCCGGGGGGTTCGTCAATGAGCAGTTCTTC.